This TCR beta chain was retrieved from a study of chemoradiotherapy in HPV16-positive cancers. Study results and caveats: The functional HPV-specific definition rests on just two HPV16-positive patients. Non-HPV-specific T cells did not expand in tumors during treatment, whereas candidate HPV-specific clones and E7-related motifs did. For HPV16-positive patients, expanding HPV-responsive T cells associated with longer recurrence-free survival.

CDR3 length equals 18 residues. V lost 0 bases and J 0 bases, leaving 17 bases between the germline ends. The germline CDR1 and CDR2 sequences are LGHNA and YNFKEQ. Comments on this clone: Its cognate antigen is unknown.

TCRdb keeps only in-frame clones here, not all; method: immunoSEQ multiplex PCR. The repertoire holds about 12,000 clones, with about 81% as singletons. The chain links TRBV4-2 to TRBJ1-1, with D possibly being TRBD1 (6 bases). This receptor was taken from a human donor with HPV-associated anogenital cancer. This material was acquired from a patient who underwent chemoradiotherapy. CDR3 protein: CASSQETGLGPLNTEAFF. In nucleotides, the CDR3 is TGTGCCAGCAGCCAAGAGACAGGTTTGGGGCCCCTGAACACTGAAGCTTTCTTT.